A single T cell receptor (beta chain) is shown here with its context. This sample is drawn from a study of control samples from healthy donors and cancer patients. Repertoires were generated with immunoSEQ multiplex PCR, while TCRdb's copy carries only in-frame clones and drops some. This repertoire shows about 120,000 clones, roughly nine tenths found once; its top ten account for 40%. CDR3 length: 14 amino acids. The V end was cut by 8 bases, the J end by 1 base, with 13 bases between. Germline CDR1 and CDR2: KGHSH and LQKENI. The V call is TRBV18, the J call TRBJ2-3; D could derive from TRBD1 or TRBD2 (5 bases each). The clonotype was recovered from a man aged 45-65 years in good health. The sample consisted of blood. This CDR3 reads CASRDGAGTDTQYF. The CDR3 DNA reads as TGTGCCAGCCGAGACGGGGCGGGCACAGATACGCAGTATTTT.